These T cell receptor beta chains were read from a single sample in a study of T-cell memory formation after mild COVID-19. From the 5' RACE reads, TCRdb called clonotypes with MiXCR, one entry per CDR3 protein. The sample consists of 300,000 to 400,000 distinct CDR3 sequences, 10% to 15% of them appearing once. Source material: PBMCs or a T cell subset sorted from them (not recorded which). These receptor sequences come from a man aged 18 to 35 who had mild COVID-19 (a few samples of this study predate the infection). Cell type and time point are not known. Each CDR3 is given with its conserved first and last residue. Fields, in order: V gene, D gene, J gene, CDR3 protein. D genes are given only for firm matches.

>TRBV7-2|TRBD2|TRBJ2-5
CASSLPRASGGGWQETQYF
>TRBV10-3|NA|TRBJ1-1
CAIMGEDTEAFF
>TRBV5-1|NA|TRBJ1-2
CASSYREATAYGYTF
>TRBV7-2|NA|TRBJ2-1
CASSLGQGWTEQFF
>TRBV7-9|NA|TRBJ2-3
CASSFSRGPSTDTQYF
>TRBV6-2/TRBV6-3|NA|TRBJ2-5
CASSRYWTAESGKKTQYF
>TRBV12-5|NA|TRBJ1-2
CASGLTPSKEDGYTF
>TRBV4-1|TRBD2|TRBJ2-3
CASSLRTSGVITDTQYF
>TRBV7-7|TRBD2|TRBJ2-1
CASSLAASGGNEQFF
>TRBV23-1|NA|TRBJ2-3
CASSQSGGDTQYF
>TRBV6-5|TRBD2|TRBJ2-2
CASSYQGLSLTGELFF
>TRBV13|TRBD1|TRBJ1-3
CASSPRQGIPGNTIYF
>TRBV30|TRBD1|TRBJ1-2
CAWSTGDRFTF
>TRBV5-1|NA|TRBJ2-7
CASSLAVGADYEQYF
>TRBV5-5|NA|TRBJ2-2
CASSRSDTGELFF
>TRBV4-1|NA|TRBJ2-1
CASSPGDVGLQFF
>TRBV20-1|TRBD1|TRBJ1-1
CSAWDRGTPMNTEAFF
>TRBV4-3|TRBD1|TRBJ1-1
CASSQGTGEAAFF
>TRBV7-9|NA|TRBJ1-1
CASSLAGGYDTEAFF
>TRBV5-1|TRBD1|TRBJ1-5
CASSQWTGDQPQHF
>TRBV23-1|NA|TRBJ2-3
CASSQSTGHEDTQYF
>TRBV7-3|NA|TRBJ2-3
CASSSQAGASYTQYF
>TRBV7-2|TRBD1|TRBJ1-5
CASSLEGGRGLRSNQPQHF
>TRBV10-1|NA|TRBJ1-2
CASSERQKNNYGYTF
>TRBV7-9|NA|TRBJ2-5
CASTSTARGETQYF
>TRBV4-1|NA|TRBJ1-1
CASSQDPPGPVRAFF
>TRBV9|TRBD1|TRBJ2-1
CASSDTGTGVSHNEQFF
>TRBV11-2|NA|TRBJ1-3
CASSLDKGVSGNTIYF
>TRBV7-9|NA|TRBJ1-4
CASSFRGVGEKLFF
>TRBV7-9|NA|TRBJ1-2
CASSSIDRTNYGYTF
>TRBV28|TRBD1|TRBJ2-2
CASSPPDEGAVTGELFF
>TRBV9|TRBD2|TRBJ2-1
CASSVAGGGNEQFF
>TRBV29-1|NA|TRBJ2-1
CSVELGDEQFF
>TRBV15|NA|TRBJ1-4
CATSRDYGATNEKLFF
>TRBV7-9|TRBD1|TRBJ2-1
CASSLRRDRVNEQFF
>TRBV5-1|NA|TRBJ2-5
CASSLSQRSGETQYF
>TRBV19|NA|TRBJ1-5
CASSTGPSRPQHF
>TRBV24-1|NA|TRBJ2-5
CATSAGEYQETQYF
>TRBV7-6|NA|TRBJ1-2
CASSLALGVSYTF
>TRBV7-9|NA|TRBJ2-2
CASSWGNTGELFF
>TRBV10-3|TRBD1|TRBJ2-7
CAIRGQGGHEQYF
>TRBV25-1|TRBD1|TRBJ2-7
CASRTGTGMDEQYF
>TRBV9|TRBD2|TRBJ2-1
CASSLGILVASGSATDEQFF
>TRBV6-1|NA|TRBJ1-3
CASSEARPGIGNTIYF
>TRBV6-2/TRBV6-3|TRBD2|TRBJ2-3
CASSRKTGTSGFTDTQYF
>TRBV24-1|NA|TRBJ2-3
CATSDGLSDTQYF
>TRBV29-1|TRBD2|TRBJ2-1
CSVRAGEAYNEQFF
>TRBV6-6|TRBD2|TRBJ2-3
CASSTGGAGVDTQYF
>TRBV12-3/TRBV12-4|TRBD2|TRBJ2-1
CASSGLSGVEQFF
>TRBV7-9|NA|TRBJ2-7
CASSLGNGPLYEQYF
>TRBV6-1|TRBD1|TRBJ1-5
CASSVPGQGTQHF
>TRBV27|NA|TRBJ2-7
CASSFGPQGSYEQYF
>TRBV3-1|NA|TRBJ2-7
CASSQVGIGVYEQYF
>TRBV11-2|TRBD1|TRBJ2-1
CASSSSGTGRVEQFF
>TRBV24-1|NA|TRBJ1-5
CATSRRENQPQHF
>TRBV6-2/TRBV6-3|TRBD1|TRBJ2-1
CASRAIGTGGYNEQFF
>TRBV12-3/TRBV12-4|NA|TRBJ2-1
CASSLATGVVEQFF
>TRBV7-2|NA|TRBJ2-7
CASRGRNSYEQYF
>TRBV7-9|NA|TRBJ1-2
CASSLGPVGYTF
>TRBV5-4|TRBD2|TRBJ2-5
CASSRQLAGEETQYF